This T cell receptor (beta chain) derives from a study of T cell repertoires in cytomegalovirus infection. Study information: Public signatures in TCR beta pointed to CMV infection and matching HLA type.

Using its own MiXCR run on the reads, TCRdb lists one record per CDR3 protein. The repertoire holds approximately 490,000 distinct CDR3 sequences, with approximately 11% as singletons. Ten or more counts support this clonotype. This TCR was recovered from a human donor in good health (CMV status not recorded). Some clones in this sample may be carry-over from other donors' samples. The sample taken for sequencing was PBMCs.

CDR3 in DNA: TGCGCCAGCAGCCAAATTGGGGACAGGCGACACACTGAAGCTTTCTTT. Its translation: CASSQIGDRRHTEAFF. This chain uses TRBV4-1 with TRBJ1-1; 8 bases are shared with TRBD1. V was pared by 2 bases and J by 3 bases, with 8 bases of the junction left unmatched. In germline, CDR1 is MGHRA, CDR2 YSYEKL. The CDR3 length is 16 residues.